Presented here are 22 T cell receptor beta chains from one specimen sequenced in a study of shared clonotypes between healthy human individuals (dated by TCRdb to 2019 to 2021). Libraries came from the immunoSEQ multiplex PCR assay. TCRdb carries this immuneACCESS record with in-frame sequences only. Its versions omit some clonotypes, under half of them owing to an unresolved V gene in the studies checked, with the rest unexplained. The sample yields around 2.3 million clones; around 95% were counted once. The ten largest clones capture roughly 0.13% of the sample. Sequencing was carried out using naive CD4+ T cells sorted from blood. The sample's cell subset or site label, decoded: CD45RA+ positively selected. The receptors shown here come from a man younger than 35 in good health.

On this clone itself: Other DNA sequences in this specimen translate into the identical CDR3. In DNA form, the CDR3 reads TGTGCCAGCAGTTTACGAGGGGACTATGGCTACACCTTC. It yields the protein CASSLRGDYGYTF. The rearrangement uses TRBV28 and TRBJ1-2; a weak D match, TRBD1 (5 bases). The CDR3 totals 13 residues. Trimming pared 2 bases from V and 3 bases from J, leaving 7 bases between. CDR1 is MDHEN and CDR2 is SYDVKM in the germline V gene.

The rearrangement links TRBV5-6 to TRBJ1-1; D gene uncertain. CDR1 SGHDT and CDR2 YYEEEE come from the germline V gene. V was trimmed by 6 bases and J by 0 bases, leaving 12 bases between them. The CDR3 loop spans 14 amino acids. The CDR3 spells CASTPGRMNTEAFF. Written as DNA, the CDR3 is TGTGCCAGCACCCCCGGCCGTATGAACACTGAAGCTTTCTTT.

The chain links TRBV25-1 to TRBJ1-1; D gene unclear. The germline V gene encodes CDR1 MGHDK and CDR2 SYGVNS. This CDR3 is 13 amino acids long. Trimming removed 6 bases from V and 1 base from J, with 9 bases in between. The CDR3: CASRALENTEAFF. The CDR3 DNA reads as TGTGCCAGCAGGGCCCTAGAGAACACTGAAGCTTTCTTT.

V usage is TRBV10-3 and J usage is TRBJ1-3; D is uncertain. Germline assignment: CDR1 ENHRY and CDR2 SYGVKD. The CDR3 runs to 12 residues. V lost 6 bases and J lost 3, with 6 bases in between. The CDR3 coding sequence is TGTGCCATCAGGACTGATGGAAACACCATATATTTT. Its translation is CAIRTDGNTIYF.

This chain connects TRBV7-2 to TRBJ2-1; D remains ambiguous. In germline, CDR1 is SGHTA, CDR2 FQGNSA. V dropped 0 bases and J dropped 10 bases, with 10 bases sitting between them. CDR3 length: 13 amino acids. The CDR3 here is CASSLAVLREQFF. The DNA of the CDR3 is TGTGCCAGCAGCTTAGCGGTCCTAAGGGAGCAGTTCTTC.

The rearrangement uses TRBV18 and TRBJ1-3; maybe TRBD1 (5 bases). Germline V CDR1 and CDR2: KGHSH, LQKENI. The CDR3 runs 18 residues. V was clipped by 2 bases and J by 0 bases, with 17 bases between them. As DNA, the CDR3 is TGTGCCAGCTCACCATTCCCAGGGTCGTCCGCCTCTGGAAACACCATATATTTT. It yields the protein CASSPFPGSSASGNTIYF.

This clone was detected once. The chain uses TRBV6-1 and TRBJ2-7; D is unclear. Germline-derived CDR1 and CDR2 are MNHNS and SASEGT. This CDR3 is built from 14 residues. V was pared by 10 bases and J by 3 bases, with 19 bases between. The CDR3 spells CAIRRALSSYEQYF. The CDR3 region has the DNA TGTGCCATCCGCAGAGCTTTATCGAGCTACGAGCAGTACTTC.

This clone was detected once. The chain recombines TRBV5-6 with TRBJ2-3; 10 nucleotides agree with TRBD2. The ends lost 2 bases at V and 3 bases at J; junction bases unmatched: 3. Looked up from germline, CDR1 is SGHDT and CDR2 is YYEEEE. CDR3 length equals 15 residues. The CDR3 loop reads CASSFSSGSTDTQYF. DNA for the CDR3: TGTGCCAGCAGCTTCTCTAGCGGGAGTACAGATACGCAGTATTTT.

With regard to this clone: The same CDR3 also results from other DNA sequences found in this sample. The chain employs TRBV5-1 and TRBJ1-4, with D unclear. CDR1 is SGHRS, CDR2 YFSETQ, per germline. Trimming cost V 0 bases and J 5 bases, with 8 bases left between them. This CDR3 comprises 14 residues. CDR3 sequence reads: CASSLAGNNEKLFF. The CDR3 DNA follows: TGCGCCAGCAGCTTGGCCGGAAACAATGAAAAACTGTTTTTT.

J is TRBJ2-3 and V is TRBV5-1; the D is unclear. V was pared by 0 bases and J by 0 bases, with 14 bases between. Germline V gene sequence: CDR1 SGHRS, CDR2 YFSETQ. The CDR3 loop spans 17 amino acids. In DNA form, the CDR3 reads TGCGCCAGCAGCTTGGCCGTGGGTGCTGCTAGCACAGATACGCAGTATTTT. Translation gives CASSLAVGAASTDTQYF.

The J gene is TRBJ2-5, the V gene TRBV9; 9 nucleotides align to TRBD2. CDR3 length equals 16 residues. CDR1 SGDLS and CDR2 YYNGEE come from the germline V gene. Trimming removed 0 bases from V and 1 base from J; junction bases left unmatched: 4. CDR3 coding DNA: TGTGCCAGCAGCGTAGAGGCACTAGCGGGCCAAGAGACCCAGTACTTC. Amino acid sequence: CASSVEALAGQETQYF.

J is TRBJ2-6 and V is TRBV28, with 7 bases matching TRBD1. Germline CDR1 reads MDHEN; CDR2 reads SYDVKM. Germline trimming cut 6 bases from V and 2 bases from J; bases unmatched to any gene: 4. The CDR3 runs 15 residues. CDR3 DNA: TGTGCCAGCAGGTACCAGGGGGCTGGGGCCAACGTCCTGACTTTC. It yields the protein CASRYQGAGANVLTF.

Written as DNA, the CDR3 is TGCGCCAGCAGCCTGTTGGGCTCTGGGGCCAACGTCCTGACTTTC. This sequence encodes CASSLLGSGANVLTF. The chain couples TRBV4-1 to TRBJ2-6, with D unclear. Germline CDR1 reads MGHRA; CDR2 reads YSYEKL. The length of the CDR3 is 15 residues. Trimming took 4 bases from V and 0 from J, leaving 7 bases between them.

V gene TRBV5-1 combines with J gene TRBJ2-5; no definite D call. Trimming took 2 bases from V and 0 from J, leaving 5 bases between them. Germline assignment: CDR1 SGHRS and CDR2 YFSETQ. The CDR3 loop spans 13 amino acids. The CDR3: CASSFGDQETQYF. The CDR3 region has the DNA TGCGCCAGCAGCTTCGGAGACCAAGAGACCCAGTACTTC.

J is TRBJ2-7 and V is TRBV19; D not resolved. Trimming removed 1 base from V and 0 bases from J, with 19 bases in between. This CDR3 contains 18 residues. From germline, CDR1 is LNHDA and CDR2 SQIVND (reference sequence). CDR3 DNA sequence: TGTGCCAGTAGTATAGTTACCAGCACGAAATCAAACTCCTACGAGCAGTACTTC. Protein product: CASSIVTSTKSNSYEQYF.

Comment on this clone: Different DNA sequences within this sample yield the same CDR3. The rearrangement links TRBV7-2 to TRBJ2-6; D gene uncertain. The germline V and J ends were trimmed by 5 bases and 0 bases, with 8 bases remaining between them. This CDR3 is 15 amino acids long. Germline V gene lookup returns CDR1 SGHTA and CDR2 FQGNSA. CDR3 in DNA: TGTGCCAGCAGCCTCTTAACCTCTGGGGCCAACGTCCTGACTTTC. Amino acids: CASSLLTSGANVLTF.

V and J are TRBV11-2 and TRBJ2-1; D is perhaps TRBD1 (6 bases). V lost 4 bases, J lost 7 bases, and 17 bases lay in between. The CDR3 runs to 15 residues. Germline assignment: CDR1 SGHAT and CDR2 FQNNGV. The CDR3 bases are TGTGCCAGCAGCTCCGTGTCCTTCCAGGGGAATGAGCAGTTCTTC. Encoded protein: CASSSVSFQGNEQFF.

The gene calls are TRBV4-3 and TRBJ2-3, with D perhaps matching TRBD2 (6 bases). This CDR3 comprises 16 residues. V was trimmed by 0 bases and J by 4 bases, leaving 14 bases between them. Germline values: CDR1 LGHNA, CDR2 YSLEER. The DNA of the CDR3 is TGCGCCAGCAGCCAAGAATTGGAGGGAGTGGCAGATACGCAGTATTTT. It yields the protein CASSQELEGVADTQYF.

The genes are TRBV4-1 and TRBJ1-4; D is unclear. Trimming pared 0 bases from V and 2 bases from J, leaving 10 bases between. The CDR3 covers 16 residues. CDR1 MGHRA and CDR2 YSYEKL come from the germline V gene. This CDR3 reads CASSQDLGSTNEKLFF. DNA for the CDR3: TGCGCCAGCAGCCAAGATCTTGGCTCGACTAATGAAAAACTGTTTTTT.

This clone showed up just once. The CDR3 loop reads CASSLSRLAGETQYF. Here the CDR3 DNA reads TGTGCCAGCAGTTTATCTCGACTAGCTGGAGAGACCCAGTACTTC. The chain joins TRBV28 to TRBJ2-5; 7 bases agree with TRBD2. The V segment lost 1 base and the J segment 4 bases; nucleotides outside the gene matches: 6. CDR1 MDHEN and CDR2 SYDVKM come from the germline V gene. CDR3 length: 15 amino acids.

This clone showed up just a few times. The CDR3 DNA reads as TGCGCCAGCAGCCAAGGGATTTTTGGTTTGCAGGGGGCCAGTAATTCACCCCTCCACTTT. It encodes CASSQGIFGLQGASNSPLHF. The chain combines TRBV4-1 with TRBJ1-6; 8 nucleotides line up with TRBD1. V lost 1 base and J lost 6; bases outside the gene matches: 17. The CDR3 has 20 residues. Germline assignment: CDR1 MGHRA and CDR2 YSYEKL.

The chain recombines TRBV2 with TRBJ1-5; D unclear. The length of the CDR3 is 14 residues. Germline CDR1 is SNHLY and CDR2 is FYNNEI. Trimming stripped 3 bases from V and 6 bases from J, with 12 bases between. The CDR3 loop is CASSDVGLGQPQHF. CDR3 nucleotides: TGTGCCAGCAGTGATGTGGGTCTGGGTCAGCCCCAGCATTTT.